This passage covers 9 T cell receptor beta chains from one sample sequenced in a study of T-cell reconstitution after alpha-beta-depleted transplantation in children. Preparation of the TCRbeta library involved a method that used unique molecular identifiers. TCRdb itself ran the PCR reads through MiXCR, one entry per CDR3 protein. This sample carries about 200,000 distinct CDR3 sequences, about 14% of them seen once, and the ten largest clones take about 13%. Sample: PBMCs from the stem cell graft donor, taken from the stem cell graft. These receptors were taken from a human donor who donated a stem cell graft to a child with acute lymphoblastic leukemia.

This clonotype was seen just once. The conserved phenylalanine or tryptophan normally closing the CDR3 is absent here, so this likely arose from a read error. The chain is built from TRBV7-2 and TRBJ2-5; a weak D match, TRBD1 (5 bases). Germline V gives CDR1 SGHTA, CDR2 FQGNSA. The V gene lost 1 base and the J gene lost 5 bases, with 11 bases spanning the gap. The CDR3 runs to 14 residues. CDR3 loop: CASSLGGADETQYI. CDR3 nucleotide sequence: TGTGCCAGCAGCTTAGGGGGCGCCGACGAGACCCAGTACATC.

The chain employs TRBV20-1 and TRBJ2-7, with TRBD2 as a possible D gene (6 bases). CDR1 and CDR2 from the germline V gene are DFQATT and SNEGSKA (reference sequence). The CDR3 is 15 residues long. Trimming pared 0 bases from V and 7 bases from J, leaving 19 bases between. The CDR3 here is CSAREHLRTRGEQYF. CDR3 nucleotides: TGCAGTGCTAGAGAACACCTTCGAACCCGGGGGGAGCAGTACTTC.

This clonotype showed up many times. The gene calls are TRBV29-1 and TRBJ2-1; 10 nucleotides align to TRBD2. The germline CDR1 and CDR2 sequences are SQVTM and ANQGSEA. Trimming cost V 6 bases and J 8 bases; bases outside gene matches: 16. The CDR3 covers 16 residues. CDR3 in amino acids: CSVRTMYGTSADEQFF. The CDR3 DNA reads TGCAGCGTGCGCACAATGTACGGGACTAGCGCCGATGAGCAGTTCTTC.

At least ten counts were recorded for this clonotype. The chain uses TRBV5-1 and TRBJ2-1, with D tentatively TRBD2 (6 bases). V was pared by 1 base and J by 12 bases, with 17 bases between. CDR3 length: 14 residues. Germline loops: CDR1 SGHRS, CDR2 YFSETQ. For the CDR3, the DNA is TGCGCCAGCAGCTTGACGGTCGCCGGGGGAGGGCAGTTCTTC. Its protein is CASSLTVAGGGQFF.

In this sample, this clonotype turned up many times. This chain links TRBV20-1 with TRBJ2-1, with TRBD2 matching 11 bases. The CDR3 is made up of 15 amino acids. Germline CDR1 is DFQATT and CDR2 is SNEGSKA (reference sequence). The trim removed 5 bases at V and 1 base at J, leaving 4 bases unmatched. CDR3 sequence reads: CSAFSGRVSYNEQFF. CDR3 nucleotides: TGCAGTGCTTTTAGCGGGAGGGTTTCCTACAATGAGCAGTTCTTC.

Here the CDR3 reads CASSLAGRGSYNEQFF. The CDR3 DNA reads TGCGCCAGCAGCTTGGCCGGGCGGGGTTCCTACAATGAGCAGTTCTTC. This chain connects TRBV5-1 to TRBJ2-1; D possibly corresponds to TRBD2 (6 bases). Germline V lookup: CDR1 SGHRS, CDR2 YFSETQ. The CDR3 spans 16 residues. Deletions cut 0 bases from V and 1 base from J, with 11 bases between.

The V and J genes are TRBV5-1 and TRBJ2-1; D may match TRBD1 or TRBD2 (6 bases each). CDR3 length equals 15 residues. In germline, CDR1 is SGHRS, CDR2 YFSETQ. Trimming left V 0 bases short and J 6 bases short, with 13 bases between. The DNA for the CDR3 is TGCGCCAGCAGCTTGGCGGGGGCCGGGGGCAATGAGCAGTTCTTC. Protein product: CASSLAGAGGNEQFF.

This chain uses TRBV10-3 with TRBJ2-2; D is unclear. The germline V gene encodes CDR1 ENHRY and CDR2 SYGVKD. Deletions cut 3 bases from V and 3 bases from J, with 11 bases between. The CDR3 extends over 15 amino acids. In nucleotides, the CDR3 is TGTGCCATCAGTGACTTGGGTGCGGACACCGGGGAGCTGTTTTTT. Translation: CAISDLGADTGELFF.

This clonotype has only a few counts. This sequence joins TRBV18 and TRBJ2-7, with D tentatively TRBD1 (6 bases). CDR3 size: 13 residues. The ends were cut back, 7 bases at V and 3 bases at J, with 13 bases in the middle. Germline CDR1 KGHSH, CDR2 LQKENI. In DNA, the CDR3 is TGTGCCAGCTTGCCGGGACATAGCTACGAGCAGTACTTC. Its translation: CASLPGHSYEQYF.